The T cell receptor beta chain under discussion was sequenced for a study of OX40 agonist ivuxolimab in advanced cancers. On the study more broadly: Intravenous ivuxolimab at 0.01 to 10 mg/kg was given to patients every 2 weeks.

Germline-derived CDR1 and CDR2 are SGHTA and FQGNSA. This CDR3 is built from 15 residues. The junction had 4 bases not matched to a gene; V was cut back by 5 bases and J by 2 bases. Findings and caveats of the study: Part of the nonresponder group also had normalized T-cell clonal expansion that was low. Among the least clonally expanded were partial responders at 0.1-3.0 mg/kg.

In regard to this clone: Its antigen is undetermined.

Generated by immunoSEQ multiplex PCR, the TCRdb table keeps only in-frame clones and is missing some. The sample yields tens of thousands of clones, roughly 89% seen once. The input for sequencing was CD4+ or CD8+ T cells sorted from blood, taken in a trial of the OX40 agonist ivuxolimab. The J gene is TRBJ2-2, the V gene TRBV7-2; TRBD1 aligns across 8 bases. The source of this sequence is an adult with an advanced solid tumor such as melanoma, head and neck, liver or kidney cancer. CDR3 DNA: TGTGCCAGCAGCCGCGACAGGGGCAACACCGGGGAGCTGTTTTTT. It yields the protein CASSRDRGNTGELFF.